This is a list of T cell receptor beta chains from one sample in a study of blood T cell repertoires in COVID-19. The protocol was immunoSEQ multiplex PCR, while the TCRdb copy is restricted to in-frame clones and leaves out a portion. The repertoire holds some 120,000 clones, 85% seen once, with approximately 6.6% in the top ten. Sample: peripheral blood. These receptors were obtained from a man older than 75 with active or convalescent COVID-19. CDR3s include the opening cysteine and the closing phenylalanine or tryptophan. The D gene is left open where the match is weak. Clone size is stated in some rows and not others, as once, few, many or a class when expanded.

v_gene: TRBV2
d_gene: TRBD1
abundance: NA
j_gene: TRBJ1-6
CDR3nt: TGTGCCAGCAGTGTCAGGACAGGTTCTAGCTCCTATAATTCACCCCTCCACTTT
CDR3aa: CASSVRTGSSSYNSPLHF

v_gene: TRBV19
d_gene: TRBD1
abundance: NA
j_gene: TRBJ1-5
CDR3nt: TGTGCCAGTGCATTACTCGGGACAGATAGACAGCCCCAGCATTTT
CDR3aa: CASALLGTDRQPQHF

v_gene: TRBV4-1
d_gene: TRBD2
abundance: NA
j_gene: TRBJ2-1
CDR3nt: TGCGCCAGCAGCCAAGATCGGTGGGGGGGGGTTGAGCAGTTCTTC
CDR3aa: CASSQDRWGGVEQFF

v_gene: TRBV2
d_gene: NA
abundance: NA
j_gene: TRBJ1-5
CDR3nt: TGTGCCAGCAGTATTCGACAGCGCAATCAGCCCCAGCATTTT
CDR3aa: CASSIRQRNQPQHF

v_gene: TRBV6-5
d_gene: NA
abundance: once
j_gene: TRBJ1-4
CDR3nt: TGTGCCAGCAGTTACTCGACAGAATTGAAACTGTTTTTT
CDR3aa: CASSYSTELKLFF

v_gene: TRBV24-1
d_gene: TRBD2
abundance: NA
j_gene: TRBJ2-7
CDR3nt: TGTGCCACCAGTGATTTCGGGGCGGGAGGCAGGAACGAGCAGTACTTC
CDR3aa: CATSDFGAGGRNEQYF

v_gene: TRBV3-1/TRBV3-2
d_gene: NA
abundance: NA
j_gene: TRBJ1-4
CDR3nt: TGTGCCAGCAGCCAATTACTGGGTGGTGGGGCTCCAAATGAAAAACTGTTTTTT
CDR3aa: CASSQLLGGGAPNEKLFF

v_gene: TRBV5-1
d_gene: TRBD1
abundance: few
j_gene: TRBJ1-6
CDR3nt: TGCGCCAGCAGCTCTGGACAGGGTGGCTCACCCCTCCACTTT
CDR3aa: CASSSGQGGSPLHF

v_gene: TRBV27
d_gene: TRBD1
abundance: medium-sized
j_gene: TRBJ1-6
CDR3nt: TGTGCCAGCCGGCCGGGACAGGGGGCGCATTCACCCCTCCACTTT
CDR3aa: CASRPGQGAHSPLHF

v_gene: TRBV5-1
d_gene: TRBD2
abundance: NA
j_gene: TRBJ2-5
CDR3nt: TGCGCCAGCAGGGTAGGACTAGAAAAGACCCAGTACTTC
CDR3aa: CASRVGLEKTQYF

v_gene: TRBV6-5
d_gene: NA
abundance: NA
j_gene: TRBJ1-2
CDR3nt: TGTGCCAGCATTAGCGAAGTCTATGGCTACACCTTC
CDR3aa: CASISEVYGYTF

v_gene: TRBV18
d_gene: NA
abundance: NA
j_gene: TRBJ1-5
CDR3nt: TGTGCCAGCTCGCGGGGTCCCAACAATCAGCCCCAGCATTTT
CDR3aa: CASSRGPNNQPQHF

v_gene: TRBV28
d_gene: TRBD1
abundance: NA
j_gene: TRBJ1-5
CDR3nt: TGTGCCAGCAGTCTCAACCGACAGGGATATAGCAATCAGCCCCAGCATTTT
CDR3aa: CASSLNRQGYSNQPQHF

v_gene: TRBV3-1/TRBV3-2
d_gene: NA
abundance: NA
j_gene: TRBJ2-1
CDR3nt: TGTGCCAGCAGCCGGCCATCAAGACTAGTTGAGCAGTTCTTC
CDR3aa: CASSRPSRLVEQFF

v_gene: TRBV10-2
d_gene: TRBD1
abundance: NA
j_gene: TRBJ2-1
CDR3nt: TGCGCCAGCAGTCAACCAGGGGGCTATTCCAATGAGCAGTTCTTC
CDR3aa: CASSQPGGYSNEQFF

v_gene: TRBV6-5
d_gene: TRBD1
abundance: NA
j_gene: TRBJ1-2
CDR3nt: TGTGCCAGCAGGCTACAGGGGGCGGACTATGGCTACACCTTC
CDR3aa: CASRLQGADYGYTF

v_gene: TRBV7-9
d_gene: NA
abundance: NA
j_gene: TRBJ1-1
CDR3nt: TGTGCCAGCAGCCTAGGACAGAGTGAAGCTTTCTTT
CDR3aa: CASSLGQSEAFF

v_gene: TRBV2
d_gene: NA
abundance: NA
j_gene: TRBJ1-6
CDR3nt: TGTGCCAGCAGTGAACAGTCTCCTTATTCACCCCTCCACTTT
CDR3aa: CASSEQSPYSPLHF

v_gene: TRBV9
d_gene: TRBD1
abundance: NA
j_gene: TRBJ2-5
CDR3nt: TGTGCCAGCAGCCCCCAAGGGGGCGCGGGAGAGACCCAGTACTTC
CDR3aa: CASSPQGGAGETQYF

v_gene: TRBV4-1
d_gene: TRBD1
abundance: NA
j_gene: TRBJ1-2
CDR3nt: TGCGCCAGCAGCGCCCGGACAGGGGGCTATGGCTACACCTTC
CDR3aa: CASSARTGGYGYTF

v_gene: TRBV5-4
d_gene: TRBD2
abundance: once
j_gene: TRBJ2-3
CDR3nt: TGTGCCAGCAGCGCCAAACTAGCGGGAGGAACAGATACGCAGTATTTT
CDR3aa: CASSAKLAGGTDTQYF

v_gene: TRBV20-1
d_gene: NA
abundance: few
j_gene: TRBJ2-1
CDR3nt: TGCAGTGCCGCGGCCTACAATGAGCAGTTCTTC
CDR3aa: CSAAAYNEQFF

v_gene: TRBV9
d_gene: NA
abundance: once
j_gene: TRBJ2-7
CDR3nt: TGTGCCAGCAGCGTTATGGGAGTGGGGGGGCGCGACGAGCAGTACTTC
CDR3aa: CASSVMGVGGRDEQYF

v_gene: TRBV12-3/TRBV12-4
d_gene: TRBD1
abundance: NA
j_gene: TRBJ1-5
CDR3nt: TGTGCCAGCGGGACCGACAGGGATCAGCCCCAGCATTTT
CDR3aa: CASGTDRDQPQHF

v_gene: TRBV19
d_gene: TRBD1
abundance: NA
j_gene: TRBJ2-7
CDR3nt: TGTGCCAGTAGCGTGACAGGGGAGGAAGGTTCCGAGCAGTACTTC
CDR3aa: CASSVTGEEGSEQYF

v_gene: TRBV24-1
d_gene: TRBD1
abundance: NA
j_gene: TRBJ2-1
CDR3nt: TGTGCCACCAGTGACCCTCCGGGACAGAGAACAAGCTCCTACAATGAGCAGTTCTTC
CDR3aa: CATSDPPGQRTSSYNEQFF

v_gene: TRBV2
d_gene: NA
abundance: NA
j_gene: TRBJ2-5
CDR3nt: TGTGCCAGCAGGGGGGGCCAAGAGACCCAGTACTTC
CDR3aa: CASRGGQETQYF

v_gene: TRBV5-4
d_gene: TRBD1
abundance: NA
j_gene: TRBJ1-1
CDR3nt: TGTGCCAGCAGCCCAACAGGACAGGGGCGCATGAACACTGAAGCTTTCTTT
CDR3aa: CASSPTGQGRMNTEAFF

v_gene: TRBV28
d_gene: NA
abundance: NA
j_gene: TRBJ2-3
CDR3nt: TGTGCCAGCAGTTCTACCGGGACTGGGCCCACAGATACGCAGTATTTT
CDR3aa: CASSSTGTGPTDTQYF

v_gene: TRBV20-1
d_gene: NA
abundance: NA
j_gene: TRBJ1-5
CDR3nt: TGCAGTGCTAGTATAGCCCAATATCAGCCCCAGCATTTT
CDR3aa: CSASIAQYQPQHF

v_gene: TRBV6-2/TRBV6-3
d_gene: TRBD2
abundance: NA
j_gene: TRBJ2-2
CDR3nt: TGTGCCAGCAGTTTCCGACTAGCGGGAGGGTATTTGTCCGGGGAGCTGTTTTTT
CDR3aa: CASSFRLAGGYLSGELFF

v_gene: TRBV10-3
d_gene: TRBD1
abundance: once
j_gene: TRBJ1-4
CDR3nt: TGTGCCATCAGTAAGGGACAGGGCAGGGATGAAAAACTGTTTTTT
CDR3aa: CAISKGQGRDEKLFF

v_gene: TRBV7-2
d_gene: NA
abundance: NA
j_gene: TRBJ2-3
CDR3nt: TGTGCCAGCAGCCCCCTTGGGGGGGCAACAGATACGCAGTATTTT
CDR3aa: CASSPLGGATDTQYF

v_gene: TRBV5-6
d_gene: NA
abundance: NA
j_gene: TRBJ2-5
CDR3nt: TGTGCCAGCAGCGAGGGACTCTCGAGACAAGAGACCCAGTACTTC
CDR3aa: CASSEGLSRQETQYF